A single sample is the source of the 26 T cell receptor beta chains below, sequenced in a study of blood T cell repertoires in COVID-19. Repertoires were generated with immunoSEQ multiplex PCR, while TCRdb's copy carries only in-frame clones and drops some. The table lists under 200,000 clones, 75% to 85% of them singletons. The sample taken for sequencing was peripheral blood. The receptors come from a human donor in a cohort sampled during active COVID-19.

This chain uses TRBV5-1 with TRBJ1-5, with a possible D match to TRBD1 (5 bases). Germline V CDR1 and CDR2: SGHRS, YFSETQ. The V end lost 0 bases, the J end lost 1 base, and 8 bases lay between the germline ends. This CDR3 contains 15 residues. The CDR3 loop is CASSLGGGSNQPQHF. In nucleotides, the CDR3 is TGCGCCAGCAGCTTGGGCGGGGGAAGCAATCAGCCCCAGCATTTT.

The rearrangement uses TRBV24-1 and TRBJ2-1; 12 bases are shared with TRBD2. This CDR3 is 18 amino acids long. The germline gives CDR1 KGHDR, CDR2 SFDVKD. The junction had 10 bases not matched to a gene; V was cut back by 3 bases and J by 5 bases. Here the CDR3 reads CATSDLTSGGPLHNEQFF. The CDR3 region has the DNA TGTGCCACCAGTGATCTGACTAGCGGGGGCCCTCTCCACAATGAGCAGTTCTTC.

This chain joins TRBV19 and TRBJ1-6; maybe TRBD1 (6 bases). The CDR3 runs to 14 residues. V shed 3 bases and J shed 13 bases, with 16 bases lying between them. From germline, CDR1 is LNHDA and CDR2 SQIVND (reference sequence). The CDR3 sequence: CASSIRGQQVPLHF. Here the CDR3 DNA reads TGTGCCAGTAGTATCCGAGGACAGCAGGTCCCCCTCCACTTT.

The chain joins TRBV28 to TRBJ1-2; 7 bases line up with TRBD1. Trimming removed 6 bases from V and 4 bases from J; junction bases left unmatched: 8. The germline CDR1 and CDR2 sequences are MDHEN and SYDVKM. This CDR3 has 14 amino acids. CDR3 in DNA: TGTGCCAGCAGCCCCAGGACAGGTCGCTATGGCTACACCTTC. This codes for CASSPRTGRYGYTF.

The CDR3, as DNA: TGTGCCAGCTGGCCGGGACAGGGGCCTCTCGAGCAGTACTTC. This encodes CASWPGQGPLEQYF. The V gene is TRBV7-9, the J gene TRBJ2-7; TRBD1 agrees at 10 bases. This CDR3 has 14 amino acids. Trimming removed 8 bases from V and 6 bases from J; junction bases left unmatched: 10. CDR1 and CDR2 (germline): SEHNR, FQNEAQ (reference sequence).

As DNA, the CDR3 is TGTGCCAGCAGCTTAAGTGGACTGTGGAATGAAAAACTGTTTTTT. Residues: CASSLSGLWNEKLFF. The chain joins TRBV7-3 to TRBJ1-4; no reliable D call. Per the germline V gene, CDR1 is SGHTA and CDR2 is FQGTGA. CDR3 size: 15 residues. The V end lost 1 base, the J end lost 5 bases, and 11 bases lay between the germline ends.

In this sample, this clone turned up once. The chain combines TRBV19 with TRBJ2-6; no clear D. Germline V gives CDR1 LNHDA, CDR2 SQIVND (reference sequence). V was clipped by 4 bases and J by 0 bases, with 10 bases between them. The CDR3 contains 16 residues. The CDR3 sequence is CASSKNDNSGANVLTF. CDR3 nucleotides: TGTGCCAGTAGTAAAAATGACAACTCTGGGGCCAACGTCCTGACTTTC.

The rearrangement joins TRBV3-1 (or the pseudogene TRBV3-2) to TRBJ2-7; 8 bases fit TRBD2. The CDR3 consists of 15 residues. The germline CDR1 and CDR2 sequences are LGHDT and YNNKEL (reference sequence). V shed 4 bases and J 2 bases; nucleotides not matched to a gene: 7. CDR3 DNA sequence: TGTGCCAGCAGCCTCCGGGGGGGGTTGCCCTACGAGCAGTACTTC. The encoded protein is CASSLRGGLPYEQYF.

The chain recombines TRBV18 with TRBJ2-7; D unresolved. Trimming took off 3 bases at V and 1 base at J, with 4 bases between the two ends. CDR1 and CDR2 (germline): KGHSH, LQKENI. The CDR3 is 12 residues long. The CDR3 nucleotides are TGTGCCAGCTCACCTCAGTCCTACGAGCAGTACTTC. Its protein product is CASSPQSYEQYF. Full variable domain (remainder filled in from reference TRBV18 and TRBJ2-7): NAGVMQNPRHLVRRRGQEARLRCSPMKGHSHVYWYRQLPEEGLKFMVYLQKENIIDESGMPKERFSAEFPKEGPSILRIQQVVRGDSAAYFCASSPQSYEQYFGPGTRLTVT.

The gene calls are TRBV20-1 and TRBJ2-7; D uncertain. V was clipped by 5 bases and J by 6 bases, with 11 bases between them. The germline gives CDR1 DFQATT, CDR2 SNEGSKA (reference sequence). This CDR3 region has 11 residues. CDR3 residues: CSAVDWPEQYF. The CDR3 region has the DNA TGCAGTGCTGTAGACTGGCCCGAGCAGTACTTC.

A remark on this clone: Additional DNA sequences in this sample encode the identical CDR3. The chain carries TRBV7-2 and TRBJ1-2; D might be TRBD1 (5 bases). Germline CDR1 reads SGHTA; CDR2 reads FQGNSA. The length of the CDR3 is 13 residues. V was pared by 3 bases and J by 3 bases, with 8 bases between. The CDR3 protein is CASSLGRDYGYTF. CDR3 DNA: TGTGCCAGCAGCTTGGGCAGGGACTATGGCTACACCTTC.

The V call is TRBV19, the J call TRBJ1-4; the D gene is possibly TRBD1 (6 bases). The V end was cut by 4 bases, the J end by 3 bases, with 12 bases between. The CDR3 runs 15 residues. Germline V gives CDR1 LNHDA, CDR2 SQIVND (reference sequence). The CDR3 sequence is CASSTQDSPNEKLFF. The CDR3 nucleotides read TGTGCCAGTAGTACCCAGGACAGTCCTAATGAAAAACTGTTTTTT.

V and J are TRBV4-2 and TRBJ1-5; D uncertain. The CDR3 totals 15 residues. Deletions cut 0 bases from V and 2 bases from J, with 8 bases between. Germline values: CDR1 LGHNA, CDR2 YNFKEQ. The CDR3 sequence is CASSQDGQGNQPQHF. CDR3 DNA: TGTGCCAGCAGCCAAGATGGCCAGGGCAATCAGCCCCAGCATTTT.

The genes are TRBV3-1 (or the pseudogene TRBV3-2) and TRBJ2-7; maybe TRBD1 (5 bases). This CDR3 region has 17 residues. V lost 1 base and J 0 bases, leaving 16 bases between the germline ends. Germline V gives CDR1 LGHDT, CDR2 YNNKEL (reference sequence). The CDR3 coding sequence is TGTGCCAGCAGCCAAGGGGGCCCCGACCGGCGCTCCTACGAGCAGTACTTC. Its translation: CASSQGGPDRRSYEQYF.

This chain joins TRBV28 and TRBJ2-7; TRBD2 aligns across 12 bases. V was clipped by 6 bases and J by 3 bases; unmatched bases: 9. The CDR3 is 16 residues long. The germline gives CDR1 MDHEN, CDR2 SYDVKM. CDR3 loop: CASSPIGLAGYYEQYF. In nucleotides, the CDR3 is TGTGCCAGCAGCCCCATTGGACTAGCGGGGTACTACGAGCAGTACTTC.

The genes are TRBV6-6 and TRBJ2-3; the match to TRBD2 covers 12 bases. The V and J ends lost 4 bases and 3 bases, in that order; junction bases with no gene match: 2. This CDR3 contains 15 residues. Germline V gene data show CDR1 as MNHNY and CDR2 as SVGAGI (reference sequence). As DNA, the CDR3 is TGTGCCAGCAGTTTAACTAGCGGGAGGACAGATACGCAGTATTTT. Translated: CASSLTSGRTDTQYF.

The chain links TRBV12-3 or TRBV12-4 to TRBJ2-7, with D uncertain. Trimming cost V 5 bases and J 3 bases, with 8 bases left between them. The length of the CDR3 is 12 residues. The CDR3 DNA sequence: TGTGCCAGCAGTGCAGGCGTCTACGAGCAGTACTTC. Translating it yields CASSAGVYEQYF.

This chain links TRBV6-1 with TRBJ1-5; D not certain. The CDR3 consists of 15 residues. V dropped 1 base and J dropped 0 bases, with 7 bases sitting between them. Germline-derived CDR1 and CDR2 are MNHNS and SASEGT. The CDR3 region has the DNA TGTGCCAGCAGTGAAGTGGGCAATAGCAATCAGCCCCAGCATTTT. Its translation: CASSEVGNSNQPQHF.

A note on this clone: A much larger clone lies a single base off, so this may be a read error. The chain is built from TRBV7-9 and TRBJ2-7; maybe TRBD1 (5 bases). CDR3 length: 13 residues. Between the trimmed V and J ends, which lost 5 bases and 1 base, there was a span of 9 bases. Germline-derived CDR1 and CDR2 are SEHNR and FQNEAQ (reference sequence). CDR3: CASSPGQSYEQYF. CDR3 coding DNA: TGTGCCAGCAGCCCCGGACAATCCTACGAGCAGTACTTC.

This chain links TRBV27 with TRBJ2-7; TRBD2 matches at 11 bases. V lost 5 bases to trimming and J lost 6 bases; unmatched junction nucleotides: 15. Germline values: CDR1 MNHEY, CDR2 SMNVEV (reference sequence). This CDR3 spans 17 amino acids. The CDR3 DNA reads TGTGCCAGCAGTCCCCCCCTGGGCCTAGCGGGAGGATCCGAGCAGTACTTC. Its translation: CASSPPLGLAGGSEQYF.

The chain couples TRBV6-6 to TRBJ1-1; D gene uncertain. The CDR3 runs to 13 residues. CDR1 is MNHNY and CDR2 is SVGAGI in the germline V gene (reference sequence). V shed 4 bases and J shed 6 bases, with 12 bases lying between them. CDR3 residues: CASSFIREAEAFF. In DNA, the CDR3 is TGTGCCAGCAGTTTTATTCGGGAGGCTGAAGCTTTCTTT.

The chain combines TRBV9 with TRBJ2-1; 8 bases map to TRBD2. There are 16 residues in the CDR3. CDR1 SGDLS and CDR2 YYNGEE come from the germline V gene. J lost 5 bases, V lost 0 bases, and 7 bases had no gene match. CDR3: CASSVVPLAGHNEQFF. The CDR3 region has the DNA TGTGCCAGCAGCGTAGTCCCCCTAGCGGGTCACAATGAGCAGTTCTTC.

The genes are TRBV7-2 and TRBJ1-6; 7 positions agree with TRBD1. Germline V lookup: CDR1 SGHTA, CDR2 FQGNSA. V gave up 4 bases and J gave up 10 bases; unmatched junction bases: 4. The CDR3 has 13 amino acids. This CDR3 reads CASSSWDRSPLHF. The CDR3 DNA reads TGTGCCAGCAGCTCCTGGGACAGATCACCCCTCCACTTT.

The chain carries TRBV7-8 and TRBJ1-1; 9 bases are shared with TRBD1. The CDR3 runs 18 residues. The V and J ends lost 2 bases and 1 base, in that order; junction bases with no gene match: 11. Germline V gives CDR1 SGHVS, CDR2 FQNEAQ. CDR3 DNA sequence: TGTGCCAGCAGCTTAACCCGACAGGGGGGGCCATGGAACACTGAAGCTTTCTTT. Translation gives CASSLTRQGGPWNTEAFF.

The rearrangement links TRBV7-2 to TRBJ2-7; 13 nucleotides match TRBD2. J lost 0 bases, V lost 9 bases, and 14 bases had no gene match. This CDR3 has 18 residues. From germline, CDR1 is SGHTA and CDR2 FQGNSA. CDR3 in DNA: TGTGCCAGTGCACGACCTGGACTAGCGGGAGCCCTCTCCTACGAGCAGTACTTC. Its translation: CASARPGLAGALSYEQYF.

The CDR3: CATSRDREDTQYF. The CDR3 bases are TGTGCCACCAGCAGAGATCGGGAAGATACGCAGTATTTT. The chain recombines TRBV15 with TRBJ2-3; D might be TRBD2 (5 bases). Germline V CDR1 and CDR2: LNHNV, YYDKDF (reference sequence). With 0 bases removed from V and 5 bases from J, the gap between germline ends came to 6 bases. The CDR3 contains 13 residues.